This is a list of T cell receptor beta chains from one sample in a study of blood T cell repertoires in COVID-19. Data came from immunoSEQ multiplex PCR; TCRdb stores just in-frame clones and leaves some out. This sample carries about 260,000 clones, around 87% of them seen once, and the ten largest clones take over 2%. The sample was PBMCs or T cells enriched from blood (not recorded which). These receptors all stem from a young woman who had recovered from COVID-19. Each CDR3 is given with its conserved first and last residue. The D gene is left open where the match is weak. Clone size is given for some rows only: seen once, a few or many times, or a class if the clone is expanded.

V gene	J gene	clone size	CDR3 length	D gene	CDR3 DNA	CDR3 protein
TRBV20-1	TRBJ2-2	-	17	TRBD2	TGCAGTGCTAGTCCCATGGCGGGGGGTGCGAACACCGGGGAGCTGTTTTTT	CSASPMAGGANTGELFF
TRBV15	TRBJ1-2	-	13	-	TGTGCCACCAGCAGTAGCAGTAACTATGGCTACACCTTC	CATSSSSNYGYTF
TRBV30	TRBJ1-1	-	16	-	TGTGCCTGGAGTGTCTGGGGGGTCTTAGACGACACTGAAGCTTTCTTT	CAWSVWGVLDDTEAFF
TRBV10-3	TRBJ1-2	-	14	-	TGTGCCATCAGTGGGGCAGGGTTAGGCTATGGCTACACCTTC	CAISGAGLGYGYTF
TRBV5-1	TRBJ2-3	-	16	TRBD1	TGCGCCAGCAGCTTGGGGACAGGGGTCTTTACAGATACGCAGTATTTT	CASSLGTGVFTDTQYF
TRBV4-1	TRBJ1-2	-	17	TRBD1	TGCGCCAGCAGCCCAGAGGCAGGGGGCAGGTCGCCCTATGGCTACACCTTC	CASSPEAGGRSPYGYTF
TRBV4-1	TRBJ1-2	-	16	TRBD1	TGCGCCAGCAGCCAAAGGGCCGTACAGGGGGAGGGTGGCTACACCTTC	CASSQRAVQGEGGYTF
TRBV7-8	TRBJ1-5	-	13	-	TGTGCCAGCAGCTTAGCTATGTCCCGAGACCAGCATTTT	CASSLAMSRDQHF
TRBV5-4	TRBJ2-2	-	15	-	TGTGCCAGCAGCTTGGACGACACGCCTACCGGGGAGCTGTTTTTT	CASSLDDTPTGELFF
TRBV11-2	TRBJ2-5	-	15	TRBD1	TGTGCCAGCAGCCCACCGGGACAGGGTTTAGAGACCCAGTACTTC	CASSPPGQGLETQYF
TRBV5-1	TRBJ2-5	-	14	-	TGCGCCAGCAGCTTGATGGGGGGGCCGGAGACCCAGTACTTC	CASSLMGGPETQYF
TRBV5-1	TRBJ1-1	-	18	TRBD1	TGCGCCAGCAGCTTGGCCGGGACAGACCAAAGATTGAACACTGAAGCTTTCTTT	CASSLAGTDQRLNTEAFF
TRBV29-1	TRBJ1-2	many	14	TRBD1	TGCAGCGTGGACGAATTGGGACAGTCCTATGGCTACACCTTC	CSVDELGQSYGYTF
TRBV3-1/TRBV3-2	TRBJ2-2	-	16	TRBD1	TGTGCCAGCAGCCCTGGGACAGGGACCAACACCGGGGAGCTGTTTTTT	CASSPGTGTNTGELFF
TRBV11-2	TRBJ2-2	-	13	-	TGTGCCAGCAGCCCCCGGTACACCGGGGAGCTGTTTTTT	CASSPRYTGELFF
TRBV2	TRBJ2-1	-	15	TRBD2	TGTGCCAGCAGGGCGACTAGCGGGAACTACAATGAGCAGTTCTTC	CASRATSGNYNEQFF
TRBV3-1/TRBV3-2	TRBJ2-5	once	12	-	TGTGCCAGCAGCCAAGGGAGGGGGCCCCAGTACTTC	CASSQGRGPQYF
TRBV4-1	TRBJ2-7	-	14	-	TGCGCCAGCAGCCAATACCGGGTTCGCTGGGAGCAGTACTTC	CASSQYRVRWEQYF
TRBV28	TRBJ2-7	-	12	TRBD1	TGTGCCAGCAGTGGACAGGTCTACGAGCAGTACTTC	CASSGQVYEQYF